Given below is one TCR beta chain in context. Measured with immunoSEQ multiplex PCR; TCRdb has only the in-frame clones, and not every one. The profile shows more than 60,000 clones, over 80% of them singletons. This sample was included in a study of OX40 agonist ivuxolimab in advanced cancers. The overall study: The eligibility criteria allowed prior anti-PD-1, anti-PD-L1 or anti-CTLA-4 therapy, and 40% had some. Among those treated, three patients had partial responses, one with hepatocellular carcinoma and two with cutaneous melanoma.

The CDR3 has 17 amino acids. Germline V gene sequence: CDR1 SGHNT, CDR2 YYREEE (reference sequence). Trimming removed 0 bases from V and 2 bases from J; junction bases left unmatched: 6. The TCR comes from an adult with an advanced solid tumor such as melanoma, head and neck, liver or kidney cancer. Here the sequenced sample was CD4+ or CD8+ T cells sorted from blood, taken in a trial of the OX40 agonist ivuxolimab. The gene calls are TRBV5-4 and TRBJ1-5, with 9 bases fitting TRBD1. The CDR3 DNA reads TGTGCCAGCAGCTTGGGCACAGGGGGCGAGGGCAATCAGCCCCAGCATTTT. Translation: CASSLGTGGEGNQPQHF.